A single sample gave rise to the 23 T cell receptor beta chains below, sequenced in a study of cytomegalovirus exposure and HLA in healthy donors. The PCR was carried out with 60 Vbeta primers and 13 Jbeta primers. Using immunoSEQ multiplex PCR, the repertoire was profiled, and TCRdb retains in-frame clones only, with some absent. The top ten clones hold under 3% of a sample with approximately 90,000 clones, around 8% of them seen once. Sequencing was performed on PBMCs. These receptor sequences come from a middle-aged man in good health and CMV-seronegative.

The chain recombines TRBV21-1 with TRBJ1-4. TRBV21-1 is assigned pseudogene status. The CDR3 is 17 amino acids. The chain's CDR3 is CASSKARDVAGLEKLFF. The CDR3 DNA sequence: TGTGCCAGCAGCAAAGCAAGGGACGTTGCGGGATTGGAAAAACTGTTTTTT.

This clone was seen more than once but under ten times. CDR3 DNA: TGTGCCAGAAGCAAGGGACAGAACTATGGCTACACCTTC. Its translation is CARSKGQNYGYTF. V gene TRBV5-6 combines with J gene TRBJ1-2; 7 bases agree with TRBD1. Per germline, CDR1 SGHDT and CDR2 YYEEEE. This CDR3 comprises 13 residues. The V segment lost 8 bases and the J segment 2 bases; nucleotides outside the gene matches: 6.

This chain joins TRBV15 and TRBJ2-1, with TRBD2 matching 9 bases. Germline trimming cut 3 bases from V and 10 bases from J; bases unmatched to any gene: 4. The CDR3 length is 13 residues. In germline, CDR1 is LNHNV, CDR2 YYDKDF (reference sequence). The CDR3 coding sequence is TGTGCCACCAGCAGTATTAGCGGGAGAGAGCAGTTCTTC. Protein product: CATSSISGREQFF. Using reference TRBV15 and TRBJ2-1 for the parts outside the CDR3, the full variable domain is DAMVIQNPRYQVTQFGKPVTLSCSQTLNHNVMYWYQQKSSQAPKLLFHYYDKDFNNEADTPDNFQSRRPNTSFCFLDIRSPGLGDTAMYLCATSSISGREQFFGPGTRLTVL.

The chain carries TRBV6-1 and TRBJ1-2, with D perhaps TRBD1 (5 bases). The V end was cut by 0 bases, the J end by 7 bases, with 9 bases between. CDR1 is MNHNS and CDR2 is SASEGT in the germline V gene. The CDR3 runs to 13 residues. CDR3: CASSEARVSGYTF. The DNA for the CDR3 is TGTGCCAGCAGTGAAGCCAGGGTATCTGGCTACACCTTC.

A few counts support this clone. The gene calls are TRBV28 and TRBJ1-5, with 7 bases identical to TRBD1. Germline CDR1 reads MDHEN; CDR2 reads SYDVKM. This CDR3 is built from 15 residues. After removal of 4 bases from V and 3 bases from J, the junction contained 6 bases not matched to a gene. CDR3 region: CASSSTDRINQPQHF. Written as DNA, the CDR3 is TGTGCCAGCAGTTCAACGGACAGGATCAATCAGCCCCAGCATTTT.

The CDR3 DNA follows: TGCAGCGTTGAAGGCCTAGCGGGGGCCGATGAGCAGTTCTTC. It yields the protein CSVEGLAGADEQFF. The chain has TRBV29-1 and TRBJ2-1, with 10 nucleotides matching TRBD2. The V segment lost 1 base and the J segment 8 bases; nucleotides outside the gene matches: 5. CDR3 length: 14 amino acids. Germline V gene sequence: CDR1 SQVTM, CDR2 ANQGSEA.

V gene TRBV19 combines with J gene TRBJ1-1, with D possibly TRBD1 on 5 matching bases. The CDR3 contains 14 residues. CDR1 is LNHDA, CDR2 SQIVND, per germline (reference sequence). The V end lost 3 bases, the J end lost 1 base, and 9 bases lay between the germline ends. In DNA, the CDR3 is TGTGCCAGTAGTATTAGACAGACGAACACTGAAGCTTTCTTT. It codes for CASSIRQTNTEAFF.

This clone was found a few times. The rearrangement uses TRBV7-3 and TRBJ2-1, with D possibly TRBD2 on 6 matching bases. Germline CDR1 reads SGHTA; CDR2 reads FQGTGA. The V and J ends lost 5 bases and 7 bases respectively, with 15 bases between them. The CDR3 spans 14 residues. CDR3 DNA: TGTGCCAGCAGCCAAATTTCTAGCGATAATGAGCAGTTCTTC. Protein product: CASSQISSDNEQFF.

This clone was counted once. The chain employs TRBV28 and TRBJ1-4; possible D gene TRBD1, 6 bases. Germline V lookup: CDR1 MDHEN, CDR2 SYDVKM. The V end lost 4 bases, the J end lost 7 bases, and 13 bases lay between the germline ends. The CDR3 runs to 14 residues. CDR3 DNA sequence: TGTGCCAGCAGTTCGGGACAAGACGGTGAAAAACTGTTTTTT. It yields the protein CASSSGQDGEKLFF.

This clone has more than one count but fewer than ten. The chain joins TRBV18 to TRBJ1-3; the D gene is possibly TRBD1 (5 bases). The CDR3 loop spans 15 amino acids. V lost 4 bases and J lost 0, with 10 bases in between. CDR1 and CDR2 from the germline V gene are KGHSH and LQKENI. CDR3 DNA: TGTGCCAGCTCACAGGGGTTCCTCTCTGGAAACACCATATATTTT. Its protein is CASSQGFLSGNTIYF.

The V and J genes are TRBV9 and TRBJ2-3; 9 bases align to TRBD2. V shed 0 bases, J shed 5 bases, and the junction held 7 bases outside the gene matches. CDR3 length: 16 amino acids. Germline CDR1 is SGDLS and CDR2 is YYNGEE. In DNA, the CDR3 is TGTGCCAGCAGCGTAGTAGCGGGAGCCGCCAAAGATACGCAGTATTTT. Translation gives CASSVVAGAAKDTQYF.

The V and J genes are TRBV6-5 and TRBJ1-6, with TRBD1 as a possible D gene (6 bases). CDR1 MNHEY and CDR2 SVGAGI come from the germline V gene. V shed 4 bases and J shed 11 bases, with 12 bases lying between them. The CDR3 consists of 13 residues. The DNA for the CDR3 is TGTGCCAGCAGTTCAACAGGGTACCCACCCCTCCACTTT. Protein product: CASSSTGYPPLHF.

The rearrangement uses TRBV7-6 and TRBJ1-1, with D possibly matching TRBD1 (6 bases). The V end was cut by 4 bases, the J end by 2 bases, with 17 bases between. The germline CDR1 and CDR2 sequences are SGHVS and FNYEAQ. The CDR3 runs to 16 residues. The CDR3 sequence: CASSSPQGLRNTEAFF. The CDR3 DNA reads TGTGCCAGCAGCTCACCTCAGGGGCTTCGAAACACTGAAGCTTTCTTT.

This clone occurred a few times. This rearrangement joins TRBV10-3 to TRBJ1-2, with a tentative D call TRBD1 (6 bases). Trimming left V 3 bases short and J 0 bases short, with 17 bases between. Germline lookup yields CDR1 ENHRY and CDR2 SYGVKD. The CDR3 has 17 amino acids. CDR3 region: CAISERPGQTTNYGYTF. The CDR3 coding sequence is TGTGCCATCAGTGAAAGGCCGGGACAAACCACTAACTATGGCTACACCTTC.

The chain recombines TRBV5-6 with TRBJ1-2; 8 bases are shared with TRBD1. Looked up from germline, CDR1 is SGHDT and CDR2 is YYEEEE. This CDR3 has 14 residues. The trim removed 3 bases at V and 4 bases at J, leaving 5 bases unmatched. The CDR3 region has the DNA TGTGCCAGCAGCTGGGACAGGAGCTCCTATGGCTACACCTTC. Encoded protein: CASSWDRSSYGYTF.

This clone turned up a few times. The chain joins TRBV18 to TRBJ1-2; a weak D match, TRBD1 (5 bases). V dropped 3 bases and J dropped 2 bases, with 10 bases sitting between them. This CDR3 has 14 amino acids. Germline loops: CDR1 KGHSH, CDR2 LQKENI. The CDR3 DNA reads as TGTGCCAGCTCACCCGGAGGGGCCAACTATGGCTACACCTTC. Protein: CASSPGGANYGYTF.

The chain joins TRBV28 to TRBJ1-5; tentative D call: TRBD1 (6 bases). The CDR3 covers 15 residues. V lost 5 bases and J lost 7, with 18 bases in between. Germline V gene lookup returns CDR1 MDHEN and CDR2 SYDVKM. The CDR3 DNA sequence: TGTGCCAGCAGTAAAAACTCAGGGGTTCCGCAGCCCCAGCATTTT. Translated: CASSKNSGVPQPQHF.

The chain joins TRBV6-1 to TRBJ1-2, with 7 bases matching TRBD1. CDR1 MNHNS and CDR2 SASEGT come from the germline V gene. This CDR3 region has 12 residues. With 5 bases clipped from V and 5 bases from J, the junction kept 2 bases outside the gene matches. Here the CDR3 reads CASSTGAYGYTF. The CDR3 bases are TGTGCCAGCAGTACAGGGGCGTATGGCTACACCTTC.

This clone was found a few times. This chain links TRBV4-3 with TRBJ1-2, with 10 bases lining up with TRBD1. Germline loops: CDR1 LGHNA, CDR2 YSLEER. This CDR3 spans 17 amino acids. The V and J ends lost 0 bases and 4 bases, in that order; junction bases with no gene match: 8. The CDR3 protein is CASSQEVGGQGPYGYTF. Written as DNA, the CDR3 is TGCGCCAGCAGCCAAGAGGTGGGGGGACAGGGGCCCTATGGCTACACCTTC.

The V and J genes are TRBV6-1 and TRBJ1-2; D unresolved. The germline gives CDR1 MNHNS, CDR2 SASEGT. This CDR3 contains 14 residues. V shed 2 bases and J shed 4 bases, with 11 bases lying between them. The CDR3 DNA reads TGTGCCAGCAGTGAACTACCGGGATTCTATGGCTACACCTTC. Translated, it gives CASSELPGFYGYTF.

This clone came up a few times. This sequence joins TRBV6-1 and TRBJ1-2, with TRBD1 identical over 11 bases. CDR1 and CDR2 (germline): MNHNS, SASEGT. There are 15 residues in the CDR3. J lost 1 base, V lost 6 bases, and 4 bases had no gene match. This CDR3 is CASRGQGAGNYGYTF. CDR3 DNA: TGTGCCAGCAGAGGACAGGGGGCGGGTAACTATGGCTACACCTTC.

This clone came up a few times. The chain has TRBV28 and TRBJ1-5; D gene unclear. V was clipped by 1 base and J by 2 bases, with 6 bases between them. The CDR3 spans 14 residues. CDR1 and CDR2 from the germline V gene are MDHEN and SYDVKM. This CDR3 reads CASSLFGGNQPQHF. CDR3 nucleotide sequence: TGTGCCAGCAGTTTATTCGGGGGCAATCAGCCCCAGCATTTT.

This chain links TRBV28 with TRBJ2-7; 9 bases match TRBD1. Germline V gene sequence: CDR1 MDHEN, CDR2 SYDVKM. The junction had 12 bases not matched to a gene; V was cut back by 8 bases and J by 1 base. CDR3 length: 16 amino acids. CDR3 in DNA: TGTGCCAGCTGTACTGCCTGGACAGGGGATTCCTACGAGCAGTACTTC. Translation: CASCTAWTGDSYEQYF.